The 13 T cell receptor beta chains given below trace back to one sample, sequenced in a study of T cell clusters in autoimmune cytopenias. TRB was amplified from roughly 250 ng of peripheral blood genomic DNA per sample. TRB was amplified by touch-down multiplex PCR, primer pools A and B combined. TCRdb re-called the multiplex PCR reads, yielding one record per CDR3 amino acid sequence without DNA. In all, the sample yields some 15,000 distinct CDR3 sequences. Sample: peripheral blood. These receptors were collected from a human donor with an autoimmune cytopenia or autoimmune hepatitis (not recorded which).

The chain joins TRBV30 to TRBJ1-2; TCRdb names TRBD1, which stays unverified in the absence of DNA. This CDR3 contains 14 residues. The germline V gene encodes CDR1 GTSNPN and CDR2 SVGIG (reference sequence). The CDR3 sequence: CAWSRDSFNYGYTF. The variable domain in full, with the rest retrieved from reference TRBV30 and TRBJ1-2, is SQTIHQWPATLVQPVGSPLSLECTVEGTSNPNLYWYRQAAGRGLQLLFYSVGIGQISSEVPQNLSASRPQDRQFILSSKKLLLSDSGFYLCAWSRDSFNYGYTFGSGTRLTVV.

The chain joins TRBV30 to TRBJ1-5; TCRdb picks TRBD1, but there is no DNA to check that call. The CDR3 loop spans 14 amino acids. Germline CDR1 is GTSNPN and CDR2 is SVGIG (reference sequence). The CDR3 loop reads CAWSHLRGNQPQHF. The full variable domain, rest sourced from reference TRBV30 and TRBJ1-5, is SQTIHQWPATLVQPVGSPLSLECTVEGTSNPNLYWYRQAAGRGLQLLFYSVGIGQISSEVPQNLSASRPQDRQFILSSKKLLLSDSGFYLCAWSHLRGNQPQHFGDGTRLSIL.

J is TRBJ2-7 and V is TRBV5-6. Germline V gene sequence: CDR1 SGHDT, CDR2 YYEEEE. The CDR3 is 14 amino acids. The CDR3 loop reads CASSFSGIPYEQYF.

The V call is TRBV10-3, the J call TRBJ2-1; absent DNA, TCRdb's TRBD2 call cannot be checked. The germline CDR1 and CDR2 sequences are ENHRY and SYGVKD. The CDR3 is made up of 14 amino acids. CDR3 sequence reads: CAISESTSGTRQFF.

The gene calls are TRBV6-1 and TRBJ1-5. The CDR3 extends over 12 amino acids. In germline, CDR1 is MNHNS, CDR2 SASEGT. CDR3 residues: CASSEGNQPQHF.

V and J are TRBV6-2 or TRBV6-3 and TRBJ2-3; there is no DNA to check the TCRdb D call of TRBD2. CDR1 is MNHEY, CDR2 SVGEGT, per germline. The CDR3 totals 15 residues. The chain's CDR3 is CASSSSGGRRDTQYF.

The CDR3 loop is CASSLQGTNTGELFF. The chain combines TRBV7-2 with TRBJ2-2. The CDR3 length is 15 residues. Germline CDR1 reads SGHTA; CDR2 reads FQGNSA.

The chain has TRBV7-9 and TRBJ2-3; the TCRdb call, TRBD2, lacks DNA for checking. CDR1 and CDR2 from the germline V gene are SEHNR and FQNEAQ (reference sequence). There are 15 residues in the CDR3. This chain's CDR3 is CASSDGLVSTDTQYF.

This clonotype is classed as medium-sized (0.01 to 0.1%) by frequency. CDR3 sequence: CASRSRGRWMNGYTF. This sequence joins TRBV19 and TRBJ1-2; the D call of TRBD1 rests on TCRdb alone, since no DNA is present to check it. This CDR3 is built from 15 residues. CDR1 and CDR2 (germline): LNHDA, SQIVND (reference sequence).

The chain links TRBV6-5 to TRBJ2-5; TCRdb reports TRBD1, a call that lacks DNA to check it against. The CDR3 extends over 14 amino acids. Germline V CDR1 and CDR2: MNHEY, SVGAGI. The CDR3 region is CASSVRGKRETQYF.

The V and J genes are TRBV6-1 and TRBJ2-3; with no DNA, the TCRdb D assignment of TRBD1 cannot be verified. The CDR3 extends over 15 amino acids. CDR1 and CDR2 from the germline V gene are MNHNS and SASEGT. CDR3 in amino acids: CASSPGHLGADTQYF.

This sequence joins TRBV6-5 and TRBJ1-5; TCRdb proposes TRBD1, but this gene call is untestable without DNA. Germline assignment: CDR1 MNHEY and CDR2 SVGAGI. The CDR3 contains 15 residues. CDR3 protein: CASNRQTDSNQPQHF.

This chain connects TRBV30 to TRBJ1-1; TCRdb proposes TRBD1, but this gene call is untestable without DNA. Germline CDR1 and CDR2: GTSNPN and SVGIG (reference sequence). The CDR3 contains 14 residues. The chain's CDR3 is CAWSYGQGNTEAFF.